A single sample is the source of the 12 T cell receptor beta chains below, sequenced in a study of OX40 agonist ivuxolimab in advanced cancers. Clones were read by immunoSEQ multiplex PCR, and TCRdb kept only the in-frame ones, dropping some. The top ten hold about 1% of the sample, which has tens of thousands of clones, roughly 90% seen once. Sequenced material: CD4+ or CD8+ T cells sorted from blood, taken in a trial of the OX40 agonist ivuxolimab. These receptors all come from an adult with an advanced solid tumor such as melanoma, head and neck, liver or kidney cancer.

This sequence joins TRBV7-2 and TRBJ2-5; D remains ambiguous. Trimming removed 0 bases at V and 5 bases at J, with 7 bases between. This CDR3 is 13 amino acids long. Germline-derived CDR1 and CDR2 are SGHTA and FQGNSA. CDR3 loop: CASSLASWETQYF. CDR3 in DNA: TGTGCCAGCAGCTTAGCGAGCTGGGAGACCCAGTACTTC.

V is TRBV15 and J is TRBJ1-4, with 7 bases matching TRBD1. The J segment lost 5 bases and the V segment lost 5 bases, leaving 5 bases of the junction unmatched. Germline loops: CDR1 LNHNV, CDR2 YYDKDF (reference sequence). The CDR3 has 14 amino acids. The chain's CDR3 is CATSSWTGNEKLFF. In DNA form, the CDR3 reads TGTGCCACCAGCTCCTGGACAGGAAATGAAAAACTGTTTTTT.

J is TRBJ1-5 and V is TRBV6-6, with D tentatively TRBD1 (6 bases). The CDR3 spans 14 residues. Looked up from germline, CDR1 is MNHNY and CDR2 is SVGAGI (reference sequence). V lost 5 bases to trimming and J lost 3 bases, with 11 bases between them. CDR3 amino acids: CASSLGGSNQPQHF. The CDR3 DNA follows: TGTGCCAGCAGTCTAGGGGGTTCCAATCAGCCCCAGCATTTT.

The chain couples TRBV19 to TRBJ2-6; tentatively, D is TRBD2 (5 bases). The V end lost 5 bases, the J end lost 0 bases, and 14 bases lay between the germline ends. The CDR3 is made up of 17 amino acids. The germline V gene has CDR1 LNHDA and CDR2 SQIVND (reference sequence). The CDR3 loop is CASSSKGLPSGANVLTF. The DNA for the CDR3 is TGTGCCAGTAGTTCCAAAGGACTGCCCTCTGGGGCCAACGTCCTGACTTTC.

CDR3 coding DNA: TGTGCCAGCAGCTTAGCGGCCGTCGGGTACACCATATATTTT. As protein: CASSLAAVGYTIYF. V usage is TRBV7-2 and J usage is TRBJ1-3; D unresolved. The CDR3 consists of 14 residues. V lost 0 bases and J lost 8, with 11 bases in between. The germline gives CDR1 SGHTA, CDR2 FQGNSA.

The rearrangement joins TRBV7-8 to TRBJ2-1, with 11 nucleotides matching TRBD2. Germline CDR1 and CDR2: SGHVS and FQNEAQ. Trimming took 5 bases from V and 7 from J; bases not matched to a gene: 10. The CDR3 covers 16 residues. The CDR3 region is CASSPNLAGGGNEQFF. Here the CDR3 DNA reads TGTGCCAGCAGCCCAAATCTAGCGGGAGGAGGGAATGAGCAGTTCTTC.

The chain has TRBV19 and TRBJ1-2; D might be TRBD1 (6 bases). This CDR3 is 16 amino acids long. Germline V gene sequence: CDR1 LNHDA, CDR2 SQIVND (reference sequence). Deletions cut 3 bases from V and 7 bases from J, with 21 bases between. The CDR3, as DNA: TGTGCCAGTAGTATCTACTCGCGGCAGGGGCTTGGTGGCTACACCTTC. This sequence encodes CASSIYSRQGLGGYTF.

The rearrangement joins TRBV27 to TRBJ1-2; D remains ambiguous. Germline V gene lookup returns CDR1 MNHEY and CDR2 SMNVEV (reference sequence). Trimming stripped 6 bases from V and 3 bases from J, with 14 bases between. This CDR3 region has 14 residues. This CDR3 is CASSKSFGDYGYTF. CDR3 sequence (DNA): TGTGCCAGCAGCAAATCGTTCGGAGACTATGGCTACACCTTC.

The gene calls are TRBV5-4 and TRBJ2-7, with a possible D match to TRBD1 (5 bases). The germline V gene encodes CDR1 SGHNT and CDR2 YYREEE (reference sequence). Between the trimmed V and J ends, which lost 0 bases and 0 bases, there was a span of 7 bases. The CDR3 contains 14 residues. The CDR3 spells CASSLGGISYEQYF. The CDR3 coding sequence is TGTGCCAGCAGCTTGGGGGGCATCTCCTACGAGCAGTACTTC.

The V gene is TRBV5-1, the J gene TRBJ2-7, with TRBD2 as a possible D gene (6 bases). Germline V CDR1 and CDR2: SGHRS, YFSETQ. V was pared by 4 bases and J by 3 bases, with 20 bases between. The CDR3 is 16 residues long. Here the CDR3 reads CASSPLVGQGGYEQYF. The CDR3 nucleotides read TGCGCCAGCAGCCCCCTGGTAGGGCAGGGAGGCTACGAGCAGTACTTC.

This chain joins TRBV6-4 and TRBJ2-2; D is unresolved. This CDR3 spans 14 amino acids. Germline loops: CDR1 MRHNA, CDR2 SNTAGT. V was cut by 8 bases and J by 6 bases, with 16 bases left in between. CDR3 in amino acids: CASQTLKGAGELFF. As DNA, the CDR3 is TGTGCCAGCCAAACCCTCAAAGGAGCCGGGGAGCTGTTTTTT.

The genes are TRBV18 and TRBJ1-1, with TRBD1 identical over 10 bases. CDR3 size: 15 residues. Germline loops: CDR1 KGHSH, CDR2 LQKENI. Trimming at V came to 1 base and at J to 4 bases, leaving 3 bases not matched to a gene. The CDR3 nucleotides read TGTGCCAGCTCACCACGAGGACAGGGGGGCACTGAAGCTTTCTTT. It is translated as CASSPRGQGGTEAFF.